This record looks at one T cell receptor (beta chain) sequence and its context. This clone was seen only a few times. This receptor's antigen is unknown. Per-base qualities were not stored, and no clone one base away is much larger. For sequencing of the TCRbeta CDR3 region, genomic DNA was extracted from the sorted cells. The immunoSEQ Assay was used to sequence the TCRbeta CDR3 regions. The table was pulled from immuneACCESS by TCRdb, which kept in-frame rearrangements only. Such tables lose some clones; where checked, under half of the loss comes from unresolved V genes, and the rest has no known cause. The sample includes roughly 54,000 clones, with almost 85% observed a single time. Of the sample, more than 1% falls within the top ten clones. Patients with a history of autoimmune disease or receiving systemic immunosuppression were excluded from the trial. Peripheral blood for TCR sequencing was collected from all dose cohorts at baseline, on cycle 4 day 1, and on cycle 7 day 1. Samples were obtained from an open-label, multicenter, first-in-human phase I dose-escalation trial of ivuxolimab. Adults with locally advanced or metastatic melanoma, renal cell carcinoma, hepatocellular carcinoma or head and neck squamous cell carcinoma were enrolled in the trial. Before TCR sequencing, CD4+ T cells and CD8+ T cells from peripheral blood were sorted into separate populations.

Relative to germline, V is 0 bases shorter and J is 0 bases shorter, with 11 bases between their ends. The CDR3 contains 17 residues, cysteine and phenylalanine counted. The kept DNA is CDR3 alone, 51 bases in frame from the first base. The germline V gene supplies CDR1 LGHNA and CDR2 YSLEER. The data originate from a study of OX40 agonist ivuxolimab in advanced cancers. About the full investigation: The costimulatory receptor OX40 (CD134) was targeted by ivuxolimab, a fully human IgG2 agonistic monoclonal antibody. The paper describes the monotherapy dose-escalation part (N of about 57 patients) of the phase I trial of ivuxolimab. Partial responses were achieved by three dose-escalation patients, of whom one had hepatocellular carcinoma and two had cutaneous melanoma. Intravenous ivuxolimab was administered to patients every 2 weeks at six dose levels: 0.01, 0.1, 0.3, 1.5, 3 and 10 mg/kg. Of the roughly 50 dose-escalation patients, hepatocellular carcinoma was present in about 20, melanoma in around 15, renal cell carcinoma in 9 and head and neck cancer in 9. Prior anti-PD-1, anti-PD-L1 or anti-CTLA-4 therapy was permitted, and checkpoint inhibitors had been received by 30% to 40% of dose-escalation patients. In the dose-escalation cohort, 65% to 90% of patients were male, and the mean age was about 55 years, with a range of about 23 to 90. Peripheral TCRbeta sequencing aimed to test whether ivuxolimab altered TCR sequence diversity and caused clonal T-cell expansion.

General findings and caveats noted by the study authors: In the 0.1-3.0 mg/kg groups, partial responders had among the lowest normalized peripheral clonal expansion, particularly in CD8+ T cells. The antigen specificity of the peripheral T cells that underwent clonal expansion was not determined. Low levels of normalized T-cell clonal expansion were also seen in some patients who did not respond. At doses of 0.1 to 3.0 mg/kg, clonal expansion of both CD4+ and CD8+ T cells in blood was seen between baseline and week 6. After ivuxolimab, more expanded clones were found on average in CD8+ T cells than in CD4+ T cells.

Specimen: CD4+ or CD8+ T cells sorted from blood, collected in a trial of the OX40 agonist ivuxolimab. This chain is built from TRBV4-3 and TRBJ2-2, with the D gene too uncertain to name. This clonotype originated in an adult with an advanced solid tumor such as melanoma, head and neck, liver or kidney cancer. The CDR3 region has the sequence CASSQENIYANTGELFF. The DNA sequence follows: TGCGCCAGCAGCCAAGAAAACATCTACGCGAACACCGGGGAGCTGTTTTTT.